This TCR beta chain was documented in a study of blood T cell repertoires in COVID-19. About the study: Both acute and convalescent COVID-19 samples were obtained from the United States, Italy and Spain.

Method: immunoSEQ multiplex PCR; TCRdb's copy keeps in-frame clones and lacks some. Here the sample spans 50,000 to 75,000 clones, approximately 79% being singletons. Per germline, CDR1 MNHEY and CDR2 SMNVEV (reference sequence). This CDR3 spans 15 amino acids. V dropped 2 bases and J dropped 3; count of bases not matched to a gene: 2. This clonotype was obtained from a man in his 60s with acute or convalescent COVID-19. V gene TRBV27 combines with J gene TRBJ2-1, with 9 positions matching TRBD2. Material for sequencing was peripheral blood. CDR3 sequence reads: CASSLLAGLYNEQFF. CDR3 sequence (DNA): TGTGCCAGCAGTTTACTAGCGGGACTCTACAATGAGCAGTTCTTC.